The source of this T cell receptor beta chain is a study of vaccination and CD4 T cells after COVID-19. Study results and caveats: There was no significant change from approximately 21 to 38 median reactive clonotypes.

Treatment meaning: roughly 10-day PBMC culture with coronavirus spike peptide pools or control peptides (ViraFEST assay). This clonotype was observed a handful of times. Its matching antigen is unknown. CDR3 size: 14 residues. The V end was cut by 6 bases, the J end by 0 bases, with 9 bases between. Sequencing of the DNA from cultured CD4+ T cells was carried out with the Oncomine TCR Beta short-read assay. TCRdb passed the PCR reads through MiXCR, listing each CDR3 protein once. The sample consists of 18,000 or so distinct CDR3 sequences, around 46% of them appearing once. This clonotype originated in a human donor who had recovered from COVID-19. Sequences were derived from CD4+ T cells from blood, cultured in vitro, sampled before SARS-CoV-2 vaccination. V gene TRBV12-3 or TRBV12-4 combines with J gene TRBJ1-5, with no clear D. The DNA for the CDR3 is TGTGCCAGCAGCCTCCTAGGTAGCAATCAGCCCCAGCATTTT. Protein sequence: CASSLLGSNQPQHF.